These T cell receptor beta chains were read from a single sample in a study of T cells in Graves' hyperthyroidism and ophthalmopathy. TCRdb reanalysed the multiplex PCR reads using MiXCR and keeps one entry per CDR3 protein. This table holds some 350,000 distinct CDR3 sequences, approximately 16% found once. Sequencing was performed on blood. All receptors come from an older woman with Graves' ophthalmopathy. Both conserved end residues are part of each CDR3. Fields, in order: J gene, clone size, D gene, V gene, CDR3 protein, CDR3 DNA. D genes are given only for firm matches. Some rows have no size entry. The others give once, few or many, or a class for an expanded clone.

TRBJ2-5,.,TRBD2,TRBV9,CASSVGDSGGYQETQYF,TGTGCCAGCAGCGTAGGGGATAGCGGGGGTTACCAAGAGACCCAGTACTTC
TRBJ1-5,.,.,TRBV28,CASSLSGAGSNQPQHF,TGTGCCAGCAGTTTATCTGGGGCTGGGAGCAATCAGCCCCAGCATTTT
TRBJ1-1,many,.,TRBV6-1,CASSLRGGEAFF,TGTGCCAGCAGTTTACGGGGGGGTGAAGCTTTCTTT
TRBJ2-3,.,.,TRBV9,CASSVSGEDTQYF,TGTGCCAGCAGCGTCTCAGGGGAAGATACGCAGTATTTT
TRBJ1-1,.,.,TRBV20-1,CSASGGVRTEAFF,TGCAGTGCTAGCGGAGGGGTTCGGACTGAAGCTTTCTTT
TRBJ2-1,.,TRBD2,TRBV5-8,CASSLGAASGFSYNEQFF,TGTGCCAGCAGCTTGGGGGCGGCTAGCGGTTTCTCCTACAATGAGCAGTTCTTC
TRBJ1-2,.,.,TRBV10-2,CASSESARANYGYTF,TGCGCCAGCAGTGAGTCAGCCAGGGCAAACTATGGCTACACCTTC
TRBJ2-3,.,TRBD2,TRBV7-2,CASSLTSGATDTQYF,TGTGCCAGCAGCCTGACTAGCGGTGCCACAGATACGCAGTATTTT
TRBJ2-1,many,.,TRBV27,CATGSATYNEQFF,TGTGCCACAGGGAGTGCTACTTACAATGAGCAGTTCTTC
TRBJ2-1,many,TRBD1,TRBV6-1,CASSEFGRGYLNEQFF,TGTGCCAGCAGTGAGTTCGGCAGGGGGTATTTGAATGAGCAGTTCTTC
TRBJ2-5,.,TRBD2,TRBV7-6,CVSSHRLAGGLETQYF,TGTGTCAGCAGCCACAGACTAGCGGGAGGTTTGGAGACCCAGTACTTC
TRBJ2-2,many,.,TRBV6-1,CASNTDRPNTGELFF,TGTGCCAGCAATACGGACAGACCGAACACCGGGGAGCTGTTTTTT
TRBJ2-2,.,TRBD2,TRBV7-9,CAATPGTSGGNTGELFF,TGTGCCGCCACACCCGGGACTAGCGGGGGTAACACCGGGGAGCTGTTTTTT
TRBJ2-1,few,.,TRBV6-6,CASSYRGPVYNEQFF,TGTGCCAGCAGTTACCGGGGGCCCGTCTACAATGAGCAGTTCTTC
TRBJ1-1,many,TRBD1,TRBV7-9,CASSLETGEAFF,TGTGCCAGCAGCTTAGAGACAGGGGAAGCTTTCTTT
TRBJ2-7,many,.,TRBV7-2,CASSLEGSGGLNEQYF,TGTGCCAGCAGCTTAGAGGGATCTGGCGGACTGAACGAGCAGTACTTC
TRBJ2-3,.,TRBD1,TRBV9,CASSVEDRGGSDTQYF,TGTGCCAGCAGCGTAGAGGACAGGGGAGGATCAGATACGCAGTATTTT
TRBJ2-3,many,.,TRBV7-9,CASSLESGQGGDTQYF,TGTGCCAGCAGCTTAGAAAGCGGGCAAGGGGGAGATACGCAGTATTTT
TRBJ1-2,few,.,TRBV6-8,CASSYLGANYGYTF,TGTGCCAGCAGTTACCTCGGAGCTAACTATGGCTACACCTTC
TRBJ2-1,many,TRBD2,TRBV7-2,CASSQDWDRLAGSEQFF,TGTGCCAGCAGCCAGGATTGGGACCGACTAGCGGGATCTGAGCAGTTCTTC
TRBJ2-2,many,.,TRBV2,CASKDGITGELFF,TGTGCCAGCAAAGACGGGATCACCGGGGAGCTGTTTTTT
TRBJ2-1,many,.,TRBV7-3,CASSPAEPSSYNEQFF,TGTGCCAGCAGCCCTGCCGAACCCAGCTCCTACAATGAGCAGTTCTTC
TRBJ2-1,once,TRBD2,TRBV20-1,CSARPRTSGSNEQFF,TGCAGTGCTAGACCGAGGACTAGCGGGAGCAATGAGCAGTTCTTC
TRBJ2-1,many,.,TRBV7-2,CASSLSGPANEQFF,TGTGCCAGCAGCTTGTCCGGTCCGGCCAATGAGCAGTTCTTC
TRBJ1-3,many,.,TRBV5-1,CASSQRGAGNTIYF,TGCGCCAGCAGCCAAAGGGGTGCTGGAAACACCATATATTTT
TRBJ1-4,.,.,TRBV6-1,CASTEAAQPREKLFF,TGTGCCAGCACCGAGGCAGCTCAGCCCCGCGAAAAACTGTTTTTT
TRBJ1-6,few,.,TRBV12-3/TRBV12-4,CASSLVSGDNSPLHF,TGTGCCAGCAGTTTAGTTTCAGGGGATAATTCACCCCTCCACTTT
TRBJ1-5,many,TRBD1,TRBV20-1,CSAETGNYDNQPQHF,TGCAGTGCTGAGACAGGGAATTATGACAATCAGCCCCAGCATTTT
TRBJ2-1,.,TRBD2,TRBV6-1,CASSEEGLAGGLNNEQFF,TGTGCCAGCAGTGAGGAGGGACTAGCGGGAGGGCTAAACAATGAGCAGTTCTTC
TRBJ2-7,many,.,TRBV2,CASSADWSYEQYF,TGTGCCAGCAGTGCCGATTGGTCCTACGAGCAGTACTTC
TRBJ2-3,many,.,TRBV5-5,CASSPNGLDTQYF,TGTGCCAGCAGCCCCAACGGGCTAGATACGCAGTATTTT
TRBJ1-1,many,.,TRBV20-1,CSSPGQTNTEAFF,TGCAGTTCACCAGGGCAGACGAACACTGAAGCTTTCTTT
TRBJ2-7,many,.,TRBV7-2,CASSATRDVYEQYF,TGTGCCAGCAGCGCCACCCGGGACGTCTACGAGCAGTACTTC
TRBJ1-2,many,.,TRBV3-1,CASSQRGRESYTF,TGTGCCAGCAGCCAAAGGGGTCGGGAGAGCTACACCTTC
TRBJ1-3,few,.,TRBV28,CASSFSGANSGNTIYF,TGTGCCAGCAGTTTCTCAGGGGCAAACTCTGGAAACACCATATATTTT
TRBJ2-7,.,TRBD2,TRBV11-2,CASSAEIQRGAYEQYF,TGTGCCAGCAGCGCAGAGATACAACGGGGGGCCTACGAGCAGTACTTC
TRBJ2-3,.,TRBD1,TRBV28,CASRTGTGMDTQYF,TGTGCCAGCAGAACCGGGACAGGGATGGATACGCAGTATTTT
TRBJ1-5,many,.,TRBV7-8,CASSLFPGLDNQPQHF,TGTGCCAGCAGCTTATTCCCCGGCCTGGACAATCAGCCCCAGCATTTT
TRBJ2-2,few,.,TRBV19,CASSLKLAGELFF,TGTGCCAGTAGTCTCAAGCTTGCCGGGGAGCTGTTTTTT
TRBJ1-3,few,.,TRBV18,CASSLTGISGNTIYF,TGTGCCAGCTCGCTAACAGGGATCTCTGGAAACACCATATATTTT
TRBJ2-2,few,TRBD1,TRBV7-9,CASSTRDRVTGELFF,TGTGCCAGCAGCACCCGGGACAGGGTAACCGGGGAGCTGTTTTTT
TRBJ2-3,many,TRBD2,TRBV2,CASMPGGDTQYF,TGTGCCAGCATGCCGGGGGGAGATACGCAGTATTTT
TRBJ2-7,few,.,TRBV5-1,CASSMWDTSYEQYF,TGCGCCAGCAGTATGTGGGACACGTCCTACGAGCAGTACTTC
TRBJ2-3,many,.,TRBV12-3/TRBV12-4,CASSLTEGEDTQYF,TGTGCCAGCAGTTTAACGGAGGGCGAGGATACGCAGTATTTT
TRBJ2-3,few,TRBD1,TRBV28,CASMGQGVDTQYF,TGTGCCAGCATGGGACAGGGGGTGGATACGCAGTATTTT
TRBJ2-5,few,TRBD2,TRBV27,CASKLAGVETQYF,TGTGCCAGTAAGCTAGCGGGAGTAGAGACCCAGTACTTC
TRBJ2-3,.,TRBD1,TRBV2,CASITGGGTDTQYF,TGTGCCAGCATCACAGGGGGCGGCACAGATACGCAGTATTTT
TRBJ2-1,.,.,TRBV6-1,CASSEQGNEQFF,TGTGCCAGCAGTGAGCAGGGCAATGAGCAGTTCTTC
TRBJ2-2,few,TRBD1,TRBV5-4,CASSLGTGQGATGELFF,TGTGCCAGCAGCTTGGGGACGGGACAGGGGGCCACCGGGGAGCTGTTTTTT
TRBJ2-5,.,TRBD2,TRBV7-2,CASSSIAGAKETQYF,TGTGCCAGCAGCTCAATAGCGGGAGCCAAGGAGACCCAGTACTTC
TRBJ1-5,many,.,TRBV6-1,CASSPGYYQPQHF,TGTGCCAGCAGTCCAGGGTATTATCAGCCCCAGCATTTT
TRBJ2-7,many,.,TRBV27,CASSSRDYEQYF,TGTGCCAGCAGTTCCCGGGACTACGAGCAGTACTTC
TRBJ2-1,many,.,TRBV28,CASSPRGSGYNEQFF,TGTGCCAGCAGCCCACGGGGGTCGGGGTACAATGAGCAGTTCTTC
TRBJ2-2,few,.,TRBV4-1,CASSPRNERNTGELFF,TGCGCCAGCAGCCCCCGTAATGAGCGGAACACCGGGGAGCTGTTTTTT
TRBJ1-2,few,.,TRBV6-1,CASSEREGNYGYTF,TGTGCCAGCAGTGAAAGGGAAGGAAACTATGGCTACACCTTC
TRBJ1-2,.,.,TRBV5-6,CASSLEGGGYGYTF,TGTGCCAGCAGCTTGGAGGGGGGCGGCTATGGCTACACCTTC
TRBJ2-7,many,.,TRBV4-1,CASSQSGLREQYF,TGCGCCAGCAGCCAATCCGGACTAAGGGAGCAGTACTTC
TRBJ2-7,many,.,TRBV28,CAIRRRDSGDHSYEQYF,TGTGCCATACGACGGAGGGATTCGGGGGATCACTCCTACGAGCAGTACTTC
TRBJ2-7,many,TRBD1,TRBV5-1,CASSRGQGADEQYF,TGCGCCAGCAGCCGCGGACAGGGGGCCGACGAGCAGTACTTC